One TCR beta chain is described in this entry. This entry belongs to a study of blood T cell repertoires in COVID-19. For the study at large: Both acute and convalescent COVID-19 samples were obtained from the United States, Italy and Spain. T cells, B-cell-depleted T cells, or PBMCs provided the cDNA or gDNA that served as material.

As originally analysed: Estimates of nucleated cell counts were drawn from the amplification of reference gene primers. Sequencing was performed with immunoSEQ multiplex PCR; in TCRdb, only in-frame clones are kept and a portion is missing. V, J and clone size are taken as reported in that table, and D and trimming were inferred from the DNA itself. This table has around 250,000 clones, about 83% appearing once. Looked up from germline, CDR1 is MDHEN and CDR2 is SYDVKM. V gave up 10 bases and J gave up 6 bases; unmatched junction bases: 8. This CDR3 spans 13 amino acids. This sequence originates from a woman aged 40 to 50 who had recovered from COVID-19. V and J are TRBV28 and TRBJ2-2; 7 bases align to TRBD1. Material for sequencing was peripheral blood. CDR3 DNA: TGTGCCACTACACAGGGGTTGGCCGGGGAGCTGTTTTTT. It encodes CATTQGLAGELFF.